The sequence of this T cell receptor (beta chain) was determined in a study of control samples from healthy donors and cancer patients. Produced via immunoSEQ multiplex PCR; TCRdb's table is partial and in-frame only. The table has some 120,000 clones, around 93% seen once; the top ten hold around 8.1%. Germline values: CDR1 LNHNV, CDR2 YYDKDF (reference sequence). This CDR3 region has 14 residues. V dropped 5 bases and J dropped 10; count of bases not matched to a gene: 11. This TCR derives from a man in his late teens or twenties in good health. The V and J genes are TRBV15 and TRBJ1-2, with 9 bases lining up with TRBD1. Sequencing was done on a sample of blood. CDR3 nucleotides: TGTGCCACCAGCCTTCGGGACAGGGTACCTCCCTACACCTTC. The encoded protein is CATSLRDRVPPYTF.